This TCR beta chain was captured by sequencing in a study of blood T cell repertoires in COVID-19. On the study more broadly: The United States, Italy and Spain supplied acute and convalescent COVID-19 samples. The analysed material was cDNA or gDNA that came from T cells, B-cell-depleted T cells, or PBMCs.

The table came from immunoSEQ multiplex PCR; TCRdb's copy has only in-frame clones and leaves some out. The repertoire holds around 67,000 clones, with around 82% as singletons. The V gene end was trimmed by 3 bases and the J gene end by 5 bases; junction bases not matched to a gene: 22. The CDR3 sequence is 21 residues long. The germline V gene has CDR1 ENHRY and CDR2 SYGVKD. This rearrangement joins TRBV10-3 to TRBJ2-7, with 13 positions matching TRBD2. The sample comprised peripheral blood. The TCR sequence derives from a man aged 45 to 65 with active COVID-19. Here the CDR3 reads CAISEGRIPRLAGGRAHEQYF. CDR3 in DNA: TGTGCCATCAGTGAAGGTCGTATCCCGAGACTAGCGGGGGGACGAGCTCACGAGCAGTACTTC.